These 9 T cell receptor beta chains were all obtained from the same sample, sequenced in a study of patients and donors after allogeneic stem cell transplantation. One entry per CDR3 protein, called by TCRdb with MiXCR from the RT-PCR reads. The table shows around 150,000 distinct CDR3 sequences, with roughly 35% occurring only once. The sequenced sample consisted of blood, either unsorted or a sorted T cell fraction (not recorded which). These receptors all stem from a human donor who was either an allogeneic HSCT recipient or a stem cell or donor lymphocyte infusion donor (not recorded which). It is not recorded whose cells these are; they may come from a transplant donor.

The chain recombines TRBV15 with TRBJ1-2; D unresolved. There are 15 residues in the CDR3. Per germline, CDR1 LNHNV and CDR2 YYDKDF (reference sequence). The V end was cut by 3 bases, the J end by 8 bases, with 19 bases between. CDR3 sequence: CATSSLLGYVDGYTF. The CDR3 DNA reads as TGTGCCACCAGCAGCCTATTGGGGTACGTCGACGGCTACACCTTC.

The V and J genes are TRBV12-3 or TRBV12-4 and TRBJ1-2; D gene ambiguous. This CDR3 spans 18 amino acids. V was shortened by 5 bases and J by 4 bases, with 26 bases between the two germline ends. The CDR3 is CASSPPRTEVRIFYGYTF. CDR3 nucleotides: TGTGCCAGCAGTCCCCCGCGGACGGAAGTACGGATCTTCTATGGCTACACCTTC.

This clonotype has at least ten counts. V gene TRBV6-5 combines with J gene TRBJ1-4; D ambiguous. This CDR3 has 15 residues. The germline V gene encodes CDR1 MNHEY and CDR2 SVGAGI. V was clipped by 5 bases and J by 0 bases, with 10 bases between them. The CDR3 protein is CASSQGITTNEKLFF. The CDR3 DNA reads as TGTGCCAGCAGTCAAGGGATTACAACTAATGAAAAACTGTTTTTT.

This rearrangement joins TRBV4-3 to TRBJ2-7; possible D gene TRBD2, 6 bases. CDR3 length equals 14 residues. V was pared by 1 base and J by 3 bases, with 10 bases between. Germline CDR1 is LGHNA and CDR2 is YSLEER. The CDR3 protein is CASSQVGGRYEQYF. The DNA of the CDR3 is TGCGCCAGCAGCCAAGTCGGGGGACGCTACGAGCAGTACTTC.

V gene TRBV3-1 combines with J gene TRBJ2-1; the match to TRBD2 covers 11 bases. This CDR3 region has 16 residues. Germline CDR1 and CDR2: LGHDT and YNNKEL (reference sequence). With 2 bases clipped from V and 6 bases from J, the junction kept 6 bases outside the gene matches. In DNA, the CDR3 is TGTGCCAGCAGCCAATTTAGCGGGGGGGCCAGCAATGAGCAGTTCTTC. As protein: CASSQFSGGASNEQFF.

In this sample, this clonotype turned up a few times. The chain employs TRBV6-5 and TRBJ1-6, with D possibly TRBD1 on 5 matching bases. The CDR3 is made up of 11 amino acids. Germline-derived CDR1 and CDR2 are MNHEY and SVGAGI. Deletions cut 0 bases from V and 17 bases from J, with 8 bases between. CDR3 in amino acids: CASSYSGHFHF. The CDR3 coding sequence is TGTGCCAGCAGTTACTCTGGACACTTCCACTTT.

The chain uses TRBV6-5 and TRBJ2-3; D not resolved. V shed 2 bases and J shed 4 bases, with 10 bases lying between them. Germline values: CDR1 MNHEY, CDR2 SVGAGI. This CDR3 has 14 amino acids. CDR3 DNA sequence: TGTGCCAGCAGTTACAGCTTGGCCCCAGATACGCAGTATTTT. Protein product: CASSYSLAPDTQYF.

The chain combines TRBV12-3 or TRBV12-4 with TRBJ2-7; D is uncertain. V was clipped by 4 bases and J by 7 bases, with 8 bases between them. The CDR3 contains 11 residues. The CDR3 region has the DNA TGTGCCAGCAGTTGGGGTGGTGAGCAGTACGTC. Encoded protein: CASSWGGEQYV.

The table lists this clonotype with many counts. CDR3 loop: CASSLMGQGSGTEAFF. DNA for the CDR3: TGTGCCAGCAGCTTAATGGGGCAGGGTAGCGGGACTGAAGCTTTCTTT. This sequence joins TRBV7-3 and TRBJ1-1; a weak D match, TRBD1 (5 bases). V lost 1 base to trimming and J lost 5 bases, with 17 bases between them. The germline V gene has CDR1 SGHTA and CDR2 FQGTGA. The CDR3 is 16 amino acids. Based on the CDR3 plus reference TRBV7-3 and TRBJ1-1, the full variable domain is GAGVSQTPSNKVTEKGKYVELRCDPISGHTALYWYRQSLGQGPEFLIYFQGTGAADDSGLPNDRFFAVRPEGSVSTLKIQRTERGDSAVYLCASSLMGQGSGTEAFFGQGTRLTVV.